The clone carrying this T cell receptor beta chain was seen only once. Its cognate antigen is unknown. The entry originates in a study of CD8+ T cells in alopecia areata. On the study more broadly: At a dose of 5 to 10 mg twice daily, oral tofacitinib was given to treated patients.

It was cDNA, reverse transcribed from extracted RNA, that served as the sequencing template. Data came from immunoSEQ multiplex PCR; TCRdb stores just in-frame clones and leaves some out. The repertoire holds about 6,900 clones, with 55% to 70% as singletons. The treatment: oral pan-JAK inhibitor, 5-10 mg twice daily. The investigators collected lesional scalp punch biopsies and peripheral blood from alopecia areata patients. Study-wide points: Tofacitinib significantly brought down scalp clonality and expanded CD8+ clones among top 100. Sharing of TCR sequences between patients (possibly for HLA-related reasons) was less clear than in mice.

The source of this sequence is a human donor with alopecia areata. This material consisted of skin, taken at week 4, from a patient treated with tofacitinib.

The CDR3 nucleotides are TGTGCCAGCAGCTTAGTTCCGGGCGGGAGGATGAATGAGCAGTTCTTC. Translation gives CASSLVPGGRMNEQFF. The V and J genes are TRBV11-2 and TRBJ2-1; 8 bases fit TRBD2. After removal of 1 base from V and 7 bases from J, the junction contained 9 bases not matched to a gene. CDR1 is SGHAT and CDR2 is FQNNGV in the germline V gene. CDR3 length equals 16 residues.